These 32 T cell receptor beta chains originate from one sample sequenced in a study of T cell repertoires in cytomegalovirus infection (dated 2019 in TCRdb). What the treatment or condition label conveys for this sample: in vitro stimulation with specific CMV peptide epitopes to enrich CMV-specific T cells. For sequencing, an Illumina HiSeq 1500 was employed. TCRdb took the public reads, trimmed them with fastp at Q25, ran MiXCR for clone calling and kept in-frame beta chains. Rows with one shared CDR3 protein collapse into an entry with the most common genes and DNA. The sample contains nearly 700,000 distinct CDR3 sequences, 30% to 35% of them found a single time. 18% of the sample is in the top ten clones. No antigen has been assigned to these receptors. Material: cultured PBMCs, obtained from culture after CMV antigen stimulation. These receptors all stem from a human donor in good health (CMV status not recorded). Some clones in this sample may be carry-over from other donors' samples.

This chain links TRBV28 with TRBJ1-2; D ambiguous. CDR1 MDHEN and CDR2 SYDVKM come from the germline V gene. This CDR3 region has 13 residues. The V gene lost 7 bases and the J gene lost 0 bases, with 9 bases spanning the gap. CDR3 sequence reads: CASTRTTNYGYTF. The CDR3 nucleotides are TGTGCCAGCACTCGGACTACTAACTATGGCTACACCTTC.

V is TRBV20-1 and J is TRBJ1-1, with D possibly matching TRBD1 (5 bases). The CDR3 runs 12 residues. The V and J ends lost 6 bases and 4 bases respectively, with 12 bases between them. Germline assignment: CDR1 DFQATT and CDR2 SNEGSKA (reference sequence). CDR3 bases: TGCAGTGCGGGGCGGGGCGGCACTGAAGCTTTCTTT. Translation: CSAGRGGTEAFF.

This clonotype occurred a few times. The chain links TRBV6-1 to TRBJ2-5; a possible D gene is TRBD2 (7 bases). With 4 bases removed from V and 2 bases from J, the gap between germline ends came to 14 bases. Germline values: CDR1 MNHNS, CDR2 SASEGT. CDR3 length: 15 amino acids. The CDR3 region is CASSGRGGPQETQYF. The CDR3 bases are TGTGCCAGCAGTGGGAGGGGGGGGCCTCAAGAGACCCAGTACTTC.

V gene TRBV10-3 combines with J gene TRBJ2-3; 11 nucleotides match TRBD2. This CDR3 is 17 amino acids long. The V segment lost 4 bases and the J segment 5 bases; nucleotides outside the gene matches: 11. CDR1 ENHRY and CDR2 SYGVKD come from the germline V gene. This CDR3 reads CAISGWGTSGPGDTQYF. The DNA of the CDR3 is TGTGCCATCAGTGGTTGGGGGACTAGCGGACCAGGAGATACGCAGTATTTT.

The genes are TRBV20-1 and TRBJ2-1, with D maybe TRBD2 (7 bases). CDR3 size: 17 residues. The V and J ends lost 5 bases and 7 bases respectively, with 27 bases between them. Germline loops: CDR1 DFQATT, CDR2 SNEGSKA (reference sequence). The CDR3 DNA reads TGCAGTGCTCCTCGTAGGGGGGGACTATCATCTTGGAATGAGCAGTTCTTC. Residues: CSAPRRGGLSSWNEQFF.

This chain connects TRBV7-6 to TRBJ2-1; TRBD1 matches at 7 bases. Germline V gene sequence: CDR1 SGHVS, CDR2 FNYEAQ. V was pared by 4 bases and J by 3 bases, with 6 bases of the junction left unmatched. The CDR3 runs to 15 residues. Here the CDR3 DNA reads TGTGCCAGCAGCTCGGGACAGCCTGGCTACAATGAGCAGTTCTTC. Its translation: CASSSGQPGYNEQFF. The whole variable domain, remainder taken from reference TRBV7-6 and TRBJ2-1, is GAGVSQSPRYKVTKRGQDVALRCDPISGHVSLYWYRQALGQGPEFLTYFNYEAQQDKSGLPNDRFSAERPEGSISTLTIQRTEQRDSAMYRCASSSGQPGYNEQFFGPGTRLTVL.

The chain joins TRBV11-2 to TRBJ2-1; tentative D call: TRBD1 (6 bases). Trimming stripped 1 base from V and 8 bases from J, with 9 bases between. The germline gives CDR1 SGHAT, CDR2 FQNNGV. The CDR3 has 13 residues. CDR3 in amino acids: CASSLGRGDEQFF. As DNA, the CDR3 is TGTGCCAGCAGCTTAGGCAGGGGCGATGAGCAGTTCTTC. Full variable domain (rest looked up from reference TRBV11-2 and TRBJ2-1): EAGVAQSPRYKIIEKRQSVAFWCNPISGHATLYWYQQILGQGPKLLIQFQNNGVVDDSQLPKDRFSAERLKGVDSTLKIQPAKLEDSAVYLCASSLGRGDEQFFGPGTRLTVL.

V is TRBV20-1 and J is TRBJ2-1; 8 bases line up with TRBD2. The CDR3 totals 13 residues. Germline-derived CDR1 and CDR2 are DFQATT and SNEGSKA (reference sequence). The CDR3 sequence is CSFSGVSYNEQFF. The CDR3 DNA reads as TGCAGCTTTAGCGGGGTCTCCTACAATGAGCAGTTCTTC.

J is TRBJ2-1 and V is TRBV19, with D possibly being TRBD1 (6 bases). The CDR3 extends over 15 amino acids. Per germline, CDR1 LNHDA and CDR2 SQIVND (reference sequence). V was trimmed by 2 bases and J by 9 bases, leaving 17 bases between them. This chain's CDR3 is CASSISPPTGSEQFF. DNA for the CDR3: TGTGCCAGTAGTATATCCCCTCCCACAGGGAGTGAGCAGTTCTTC.

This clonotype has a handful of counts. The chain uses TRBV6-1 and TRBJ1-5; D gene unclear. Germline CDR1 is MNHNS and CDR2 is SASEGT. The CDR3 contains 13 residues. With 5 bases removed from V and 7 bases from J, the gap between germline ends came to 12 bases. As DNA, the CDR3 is TGTGCCAGCAGTCCACGGATTAGACAGCCCCAGCATTTT. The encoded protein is CASSPRIRQPQHF.

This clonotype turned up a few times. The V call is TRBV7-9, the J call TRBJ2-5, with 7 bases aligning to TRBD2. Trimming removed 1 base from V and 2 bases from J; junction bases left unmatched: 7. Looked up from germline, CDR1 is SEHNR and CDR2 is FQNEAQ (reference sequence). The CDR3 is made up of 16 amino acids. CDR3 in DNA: TGTGCCAGCAGCTTAGAGACTAGCCGATTGCAAGAGACCCAGTACTTC. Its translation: CASSLETSRLQETQYF.

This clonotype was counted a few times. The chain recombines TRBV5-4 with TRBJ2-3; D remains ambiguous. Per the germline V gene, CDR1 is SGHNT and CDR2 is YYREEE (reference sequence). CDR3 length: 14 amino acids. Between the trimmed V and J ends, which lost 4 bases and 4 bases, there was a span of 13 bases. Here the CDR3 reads CASSPGREADTQYF. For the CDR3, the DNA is TGTGCCAGCAGCCCTGGACGCGAGGCAGATACGCAGTATTTT.

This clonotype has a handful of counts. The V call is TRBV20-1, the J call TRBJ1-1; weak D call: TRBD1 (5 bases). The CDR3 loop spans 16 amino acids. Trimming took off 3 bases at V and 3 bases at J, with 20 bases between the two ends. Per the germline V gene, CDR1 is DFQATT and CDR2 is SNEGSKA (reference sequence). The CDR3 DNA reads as TGCAGTGCTAGTTTGGGGCCCATAGCGCTGGACACTGAAGCTTTCTTT. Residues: CSASLGPIALDTEAFF.

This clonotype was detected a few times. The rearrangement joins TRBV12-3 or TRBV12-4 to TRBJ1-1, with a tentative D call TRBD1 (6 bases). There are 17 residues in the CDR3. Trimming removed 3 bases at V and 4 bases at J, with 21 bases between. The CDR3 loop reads CASSFPERDPRGTEAFF. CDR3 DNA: TGTGCCAGCAGTTTTCCCGAAAGGGATCCCAGGGGCACTGAAGCTTTCTTT.

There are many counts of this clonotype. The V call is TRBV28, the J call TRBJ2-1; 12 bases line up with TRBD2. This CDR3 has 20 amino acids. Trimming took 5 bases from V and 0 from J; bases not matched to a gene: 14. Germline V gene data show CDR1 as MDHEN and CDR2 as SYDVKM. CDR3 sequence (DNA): TGTGCCAGCAGTGAACTAGCGGGAGGTATCATGGGGAGCTCCTACAATGAGCAGTTCTTC. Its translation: CASSELAGGIMGSSYNEQFF. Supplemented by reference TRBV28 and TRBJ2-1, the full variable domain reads DVKVTQSSRYLVKRTGEKVFLECVQDMDHENMFWYRQDPGLGLRLIYFSYDVKMKEKGDIPEGYSVSREKKERFSLILESASTNQTSMYLCASSELAGGIMGSSYNEQFFGPGTRLTVL.

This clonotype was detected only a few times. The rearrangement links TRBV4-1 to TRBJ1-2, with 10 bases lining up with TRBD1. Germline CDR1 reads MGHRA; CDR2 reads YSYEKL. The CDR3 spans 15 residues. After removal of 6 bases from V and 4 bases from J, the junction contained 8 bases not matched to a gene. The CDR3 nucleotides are TGCGCCAGCAGGTACCGGGACAGGGGTAGCTATGGCTACACCTTC. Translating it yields CASRYRDRGSYGYTF.

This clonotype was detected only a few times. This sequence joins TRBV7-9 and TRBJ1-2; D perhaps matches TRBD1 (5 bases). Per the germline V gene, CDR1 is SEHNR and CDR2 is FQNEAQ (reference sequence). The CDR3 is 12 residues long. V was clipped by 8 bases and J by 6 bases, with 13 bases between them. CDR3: CASSNSGHGYTF. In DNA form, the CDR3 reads TGTGCCAGCTCCAATTCAGGGCATGGCTACACCTTC.

In DNA, the CDR3 is TGCGCCAGCAGTCAACCGGGACTCTATTTATACAATGAGCAGTTCTTC. Translating gives CASSQPGLYLYNEQFF. The chain has TRBV23-1 and TRBJ2-1, with a tentative D call TRBD2 (6 bases). TRBV23-1 is noted as an ORF with a role that remains uncertain. Trimming removed 2 bases from V and 4 bases from J, with 15 bases in between. The CDR3 length is 16 residues.

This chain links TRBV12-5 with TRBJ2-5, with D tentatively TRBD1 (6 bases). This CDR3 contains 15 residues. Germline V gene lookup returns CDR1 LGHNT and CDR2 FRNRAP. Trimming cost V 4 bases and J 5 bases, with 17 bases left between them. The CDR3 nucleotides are TGTGCTAGTGGTTCGGAGACAGGCTTTGGGGAGACCCAGTACTTC. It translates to CASGSETGFGETQYF.

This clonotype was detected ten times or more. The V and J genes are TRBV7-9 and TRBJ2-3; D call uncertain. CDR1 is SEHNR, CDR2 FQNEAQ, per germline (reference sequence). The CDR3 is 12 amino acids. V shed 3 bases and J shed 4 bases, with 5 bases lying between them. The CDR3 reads CASSFVADTQYF. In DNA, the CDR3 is TGTGCCAGCAGCTTTGTGGCAGATACGCAGTATTTT. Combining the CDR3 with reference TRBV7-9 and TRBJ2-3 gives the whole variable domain DTGVSQNPRHKITKRGQNVTFRCDPISEHNRLYWYRQTLGQGPEFLTYFQNEAQLEKSRLLSDRFSAERPKGSFSTLEIQRTEQGDSAMYLCASSFVADTQYFGPGTRLTVL.

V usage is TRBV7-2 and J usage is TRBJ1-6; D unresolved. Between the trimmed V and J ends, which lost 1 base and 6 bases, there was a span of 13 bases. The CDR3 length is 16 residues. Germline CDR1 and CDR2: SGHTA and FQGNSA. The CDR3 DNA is TGTGCCAGCAGCTTAGAGGCAGGCCTTTTTAATTCACCCCTCCACTTT. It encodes CASSLEAGLFNSPLHF.

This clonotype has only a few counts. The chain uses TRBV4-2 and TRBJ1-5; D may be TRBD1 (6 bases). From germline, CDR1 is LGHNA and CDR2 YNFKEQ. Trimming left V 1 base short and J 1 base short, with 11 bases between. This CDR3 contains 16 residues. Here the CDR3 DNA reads TGTGCCAGCAGCCAAGTCCAGGGGAAGAGCAATCAGCCCCAGCATTTT. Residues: CASSQVQGKSNQPQHF.

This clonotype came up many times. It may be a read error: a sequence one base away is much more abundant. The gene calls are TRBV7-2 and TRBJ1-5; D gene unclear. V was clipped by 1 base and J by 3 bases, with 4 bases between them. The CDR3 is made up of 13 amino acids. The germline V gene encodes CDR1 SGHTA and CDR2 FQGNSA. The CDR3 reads CASSLDNNQPQHF. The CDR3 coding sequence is TGTGCCAGCAGCTTAGATAACAATCAGCCCCAGCATTTT.

In nucleotides, the CDR3 is TGTGCCAGCAGCTTACTGGCGGGGGGCAGACGGGGTGAGCAGTTCTTC. Amino acids: CASSLLAGGRRGEQFF. The rearrangement links TRBV7-9 to TRBJ2-1, with 8 bases aligning to TRBD2. V trimming: 2 bases; J trimming: 9 bases; junction bases outside the gene matches: 12. The germline V gene has CDR1 SEHNR and CDR2 FQNEAQ (reference sequence). The CDR3 runs to 16 residues. The whole variable domain, filled in from reference TRBV7-9 and TRBJ2-1, reads DTGVSQNPRHKITKRGQNVTFRCDPISEHNRLYWYRQTLGQGPEFLTYFQNEAQLEKSRLLSDRFSAERPKGSFSTLEIQRTEQGDSAMYLCASSLLAGGRRGEQFFGPGTRLTVL.

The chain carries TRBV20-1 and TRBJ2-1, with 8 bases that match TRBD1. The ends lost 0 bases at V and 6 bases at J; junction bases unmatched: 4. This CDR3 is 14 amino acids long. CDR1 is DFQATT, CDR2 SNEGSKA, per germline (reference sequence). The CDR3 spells CSARDLQGVNEQFF. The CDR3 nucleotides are TGCAGTGCTAGAGATCTACAGGGGGTCAATGAGCAGTTCTTC.

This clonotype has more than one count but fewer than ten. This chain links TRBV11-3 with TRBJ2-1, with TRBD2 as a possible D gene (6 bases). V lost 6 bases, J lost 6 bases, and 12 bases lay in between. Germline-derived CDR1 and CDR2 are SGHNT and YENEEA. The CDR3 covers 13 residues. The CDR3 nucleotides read TGTGCCAGCAGTTCGTCTAGCGCCAATGAGCAGTTCTTC. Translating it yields CASSSSSANEQFF.

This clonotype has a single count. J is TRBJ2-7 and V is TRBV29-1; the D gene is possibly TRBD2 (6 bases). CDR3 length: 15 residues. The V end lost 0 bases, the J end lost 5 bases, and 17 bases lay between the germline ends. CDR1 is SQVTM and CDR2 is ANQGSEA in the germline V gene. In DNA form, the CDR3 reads TGCAGCGTTGAAGATCCAAGGAGGGGTACGGACGAGCAGTACTTC. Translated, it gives CSVEDPRRGTDEQYF.

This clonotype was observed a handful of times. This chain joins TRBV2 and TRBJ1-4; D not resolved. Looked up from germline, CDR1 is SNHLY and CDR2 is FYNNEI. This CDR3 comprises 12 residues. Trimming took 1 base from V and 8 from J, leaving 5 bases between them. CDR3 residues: CASSEEEEKLFF. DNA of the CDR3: TGTGCCAGCAGTGAAGAAGAGGAAAAACTGTTTTTT.

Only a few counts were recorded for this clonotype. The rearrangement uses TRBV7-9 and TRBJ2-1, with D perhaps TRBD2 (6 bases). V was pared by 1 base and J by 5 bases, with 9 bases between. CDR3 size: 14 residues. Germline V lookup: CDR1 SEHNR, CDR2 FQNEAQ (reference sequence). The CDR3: CASSLVWEDNEQFF. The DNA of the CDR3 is TGTGCCAGCAGCTTAGTGTGGGAGGACAATGAGCAGTTCTTC. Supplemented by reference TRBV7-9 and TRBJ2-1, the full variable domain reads DTGVSQNPRHKITKRGQNVTFRCDPISEHNRLYWYRQTLGQGPEFLTYFQNEAQLEKSRLLSDRFSAERPKGSFSTLEIQRTEQGDSAMYLCASSLVWEDNEQFFGPGTRLTVL.

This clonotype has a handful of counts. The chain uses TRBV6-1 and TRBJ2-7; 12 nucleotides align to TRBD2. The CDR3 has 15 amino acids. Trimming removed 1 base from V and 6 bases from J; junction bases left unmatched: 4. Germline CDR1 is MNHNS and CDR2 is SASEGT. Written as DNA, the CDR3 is TGTGCCAGCAGTGAAGTGACTAGCGGGAGCTTCGAGCAGTACTTC. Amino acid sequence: CASSEVTSGSFEQYF.

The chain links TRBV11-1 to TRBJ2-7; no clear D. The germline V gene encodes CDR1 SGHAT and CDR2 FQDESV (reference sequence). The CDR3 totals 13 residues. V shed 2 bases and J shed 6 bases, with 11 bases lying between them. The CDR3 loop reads CASSLLSRSEQYF. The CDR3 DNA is TGTGCCAGCAGCTTATTGTCGAGGTCCGAGCAGTACTTC.

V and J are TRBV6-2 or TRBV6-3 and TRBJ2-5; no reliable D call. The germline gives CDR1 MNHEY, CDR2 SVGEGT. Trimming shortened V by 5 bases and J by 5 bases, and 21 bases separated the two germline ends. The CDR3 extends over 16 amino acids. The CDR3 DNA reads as TGTGCCAGCAGTAGGGCCGAGGCGCGCCCTCGGGAGACCCAGTACTTC. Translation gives CASSRAEARPRETQYF.